These T cell receptor beta chains were read from a single sample in a study of blood T cell repertoires in COVID-19. Produced via immunoSEQ multiplex PCR; TCRdb's table is partial and in-frame only. This sample has approximately 140,000 clones, with 86% found just once. Sequenced: peripheral blood. The receptors were gathered from a woman aged 60-75 years with acute or convalescent COVID-19. Each CDR3 is given with its conserved first and last residue. D genes are given only for firm matches. Where a row states a size, it is once, few, many or the class of an expanded clone; other rows omit it.

clone_size	v_call	j_call	d_call	cdr3_aa	cdr3_nt
.	TRBV5-1	TRBJ2-3	.	CASSLRGGHTDTQYF	TGCGCCAGCAGCTTGAGGGGGGGTCACACAGATACGCAGTATTTT
.	TRBV18	TRBJ2-3	TRBD1	CASSPRTGGRDTQYF	TGTGCCAGCTCACCACGGACAGGGGGCCGAGATACGCAGTATTTT
.	TRBV27	TRBJ2-7	TRBD1	CASSLGGAVYEQYF	TGTGCCAGCAGTCTAGGGGGCGCGGTCTACGAGCAGTACTTC
.	TRBV2	TRBJ2-3	.	CASRRGPVTDTQYF	TGTGCCAGTAGACGAGGGCCTGTCACAGATACGCAGTATTTT
.	TRBV28	TRBJ1-2	TRBD1	CASSLDRDYGYTF	TGTGCCAGCAGTTTGGACAGGGACTATGGCTACACCTTC
.	TRBV5-1	TRBJ2-5	TRBD1	CASSLGGSDRRETQYF	TGCGCCAGCAGCTTGGGGGGGTCGGACAGGCGAGAGACCCAGTACTTC
.	TRBV5-1	TRBJ1-2	.	CASSQGRVNYGYTF	TGCGCCAGCAGCCAGGGCAGGGTGAACTATGGCTACACCTTC
few	TRBV4-2	TRBJ1-5	.	CASSQDGGADQPQHF	TGTGCCAGCAGCCAAGACGGGGGGGCGGATCAGCCCCAGCATTTT
.	TRBV6-5	TRBJ1-5	.	CASKGLGGNQPQHF	TGTGCCAGCAAGGGGCTTGGAGGCAATCAGCCCCAGCATTTT
.	TRBV11-2	TRBJ2-3	TRBD2	CASSLGLAGLDTQYF	TGTGCCAGCAGCTTAGGACTAGCGGGGTTAGATACGCAGTATTTT
.	TRBV6-4	TRBJ1-2	.	CARKQGPKSGYGYTF	TGTGCCAGGAAACAGGGCCCAAAGTCGGGATATGGCTACACCTTC
.	TRBV6-5	TRBJ1-1	.	CAVLNPGGDTEAFF	TGTGCCGTCCTCAACCCCGGGGGGGACACTGAAGCTTTCTTT
.	TRBV5-5	TRBJ2-3	.	CASSLDIRTDTQYF	TGTGCCAGCAGCTTGGACATACGCACAGATACGCAGTATTTT
.	TRBV30	TRBJ1-6	.	CAWSVREDSDNSPLHF	TGTGCCTGGAGTGTACGAGAGGATTCGGATAATTCACCCCTCCACTTT
few	TRBV5-1	TRBJ2-7	.	CASSPAESSYEQYF	TGCGCCAGCAGCCCCGCGGAGAGCTCCTACGAGCAGTACTTC
.	TRBV4-1	TRBJ1-1	.	CASSQALPNGRGTEAFF	TGCGCCAGCAGCCAGGCACTCCCAAACGGGCGGGGCACTGAAGCTTTCTTT
.	TRBV25-1	TRBJ2-7	TRBD1	CASSGPGTGATRYEQYF	TGTGCCAGCAGTGGTCCCGGGACAGGGGCGACCCGTTACGAGCAGTACTTC
.	TRBV28	TRBJ2-4	.	CASSLWQGNIQYF	TGTGCCAGCAGTTTGTGGCAGGGAAACATTCAGTACTTC
.	TRBV4-1	TRBJ2-3	TRBD2	CASSQDPIAGATDTQYF	TGCGCCAGCAGCCAAGACCCCATAGCGGGGGCCACAGATACGCAGTATTTT
.	TRBV4-2	TRBJ2-4	TRBD2	CASSQEPASAGGGIQYF	TGTGCCAGCAGCCAAGAACCCGCCTCAGCGGGGGGTGGCATTCAGTACTTC
.	TRBV29-1	TRBJ2-1	TRBD2	CSVGAGGTYNEQFF	TGCAGCGTGGGAGCGGGGGGGACCTACAATGAGCAGTTCTTC
.	TRBV30	TRBJ2-2	TRBD2	CAWMRASGGPGELFF	TGTGCCTGGATGAGGGCTAGCGGGGGTCCCGGGGAGCTGTTTTTT
.	TRBV15	TRBJ2-7	TRBD1	CATSRDRAPKIF	TGTGCCACCAGCAGGGACAGGGCCCCAAAAATTTTC
.	TRBV5-5	TRBJ2-5	.	CASSLLQGQETQYF	TGTGCCAGCAGCTTACTCCAGGGCCAAGAGACCCAGTACTTC
.	TRBV5-1	TRBJ2-7	TRBD1	CASSLEGDRGLWDEQYF	TGCGCCAGCAGCTTGGAAGGCGACAGGGGGCTCTGGGACGAGCAGTACTTC
.	TRBV7-3	TRBJ2-3	TRBD2	CASSILAGGTDTQYF	TGTGCCAGCAGCATACTAGCGGGGGGCACAGATACGCAGTATTTT
.	TRBV2	TRBJ2-5	.	CASKGLTGQETQYF	TGTGCCAGCAAAGGGTTGACAGGCCAAGAGACCCAGTACTTC
.	TRBV6-6	TRBJ2-2	.	CASSYSLVGELFF	TGTGCCAGCAGTTACTCGCTAGTTGGGGAGCTGTTTTTT
.	TRBV7-7	TRBJ2-1	TRBD2	CASSLGLGTSVDEQFF	TGTGCTAGCAGCTTAGGCTTAGGGACTAGCGTCGATGAGCAGTTCTTC